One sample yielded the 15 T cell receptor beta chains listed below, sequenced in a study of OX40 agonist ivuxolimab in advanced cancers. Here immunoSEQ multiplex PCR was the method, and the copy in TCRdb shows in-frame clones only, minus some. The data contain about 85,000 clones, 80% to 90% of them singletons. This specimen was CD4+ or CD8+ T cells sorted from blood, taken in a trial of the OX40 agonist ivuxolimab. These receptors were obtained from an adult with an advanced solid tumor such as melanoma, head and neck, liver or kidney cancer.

CDR3 sequence reads: CASSLMGGANTGELFF. The CDR3 nucleotides are TGTGCCAGCAGCTTAATGGGCGGTGCGAACACCGGGGAGCTGTTTTTT. The chain carries TRBV11-2 and TRBJ2-2; D unclear. Germline-derived CDR1 and CDR2 are SGHAT and FQNNGV. CDR3 size: 16 residues. Trimming removed 2 bases from V and 0 bases from J, with 10 bases in between.

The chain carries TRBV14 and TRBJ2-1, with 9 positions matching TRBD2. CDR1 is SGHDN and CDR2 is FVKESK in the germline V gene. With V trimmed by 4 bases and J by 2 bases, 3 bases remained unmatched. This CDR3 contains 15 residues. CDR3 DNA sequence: TGTGCCAGCAGCCGGAGCGGGGGGACCTACAATGAGCAGTTCTTC. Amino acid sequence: CASSRSGGTYNEQFF.

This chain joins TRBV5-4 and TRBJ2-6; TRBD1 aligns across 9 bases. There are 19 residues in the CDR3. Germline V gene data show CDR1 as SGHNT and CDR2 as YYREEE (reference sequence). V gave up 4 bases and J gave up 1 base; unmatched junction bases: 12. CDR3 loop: CASSPGQGPALSGANVLTF. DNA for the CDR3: TGTGCCAGCAGCCCGGGACAGGGACCGGCCCTTTCTGGGGCCAACGTCCTGACTTTC. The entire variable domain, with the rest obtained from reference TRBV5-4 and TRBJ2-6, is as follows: ETGVTQSPTHLIKTRGQQVTLRCSSQSGHNTVSWYQQALGQGPQFIFQYYREEENGRGNFPPRFSGLQFPNYSSELNVNALELDDSALYLCASSPGQGPALSGANVLTFGAGSRLTVL.

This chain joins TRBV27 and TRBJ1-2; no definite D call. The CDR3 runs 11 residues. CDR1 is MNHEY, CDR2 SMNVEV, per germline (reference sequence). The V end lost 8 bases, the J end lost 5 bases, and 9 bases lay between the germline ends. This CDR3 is CASPPLYGYTF. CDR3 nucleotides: TGTGCCAGCCCCCCTCTATATGGCTACACCTTC.

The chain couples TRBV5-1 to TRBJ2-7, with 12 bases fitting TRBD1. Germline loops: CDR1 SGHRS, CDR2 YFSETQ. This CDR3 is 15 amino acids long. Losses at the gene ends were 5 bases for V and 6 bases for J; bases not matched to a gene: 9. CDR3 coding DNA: TGCGCCAGCAGTGTCTGGGGACAGGGGGCCGTCGAGCAGTACTTC. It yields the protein CASSVWGQGAVEQYF.

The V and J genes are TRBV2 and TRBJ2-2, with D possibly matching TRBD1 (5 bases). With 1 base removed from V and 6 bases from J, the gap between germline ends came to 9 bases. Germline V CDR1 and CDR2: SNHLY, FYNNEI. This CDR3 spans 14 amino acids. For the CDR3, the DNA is TGTGCCAGCAGTGAAGTCAGGGAAGCCGGGGAGCTGTTTTTT. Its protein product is CASSEVREAGELFF.

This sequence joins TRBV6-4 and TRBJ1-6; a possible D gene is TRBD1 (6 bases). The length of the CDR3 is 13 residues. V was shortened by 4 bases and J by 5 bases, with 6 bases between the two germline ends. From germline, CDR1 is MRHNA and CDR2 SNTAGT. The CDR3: CASSGDNNSPLHF. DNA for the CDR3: TGTGCCAGCAGTGGGGACAATAATTCACCCCTCCACTTT.

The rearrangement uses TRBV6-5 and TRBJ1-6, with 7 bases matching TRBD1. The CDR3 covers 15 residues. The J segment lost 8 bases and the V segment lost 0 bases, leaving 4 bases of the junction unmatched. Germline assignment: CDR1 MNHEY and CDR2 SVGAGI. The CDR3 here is CASSYSTGTDSPLHF. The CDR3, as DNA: TGTGCCAGCAGTTACTCGACGGGGACAGATTCACCCCTCCACTTT.

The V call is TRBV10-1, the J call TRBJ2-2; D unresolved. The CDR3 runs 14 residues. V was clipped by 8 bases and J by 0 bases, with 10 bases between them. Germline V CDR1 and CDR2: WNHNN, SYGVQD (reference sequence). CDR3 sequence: CASSLTSNTGELFF. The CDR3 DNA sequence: TGCGCCAGCTCTCTTACTTCGAACACCGGGGAGCTGTTTTTT.

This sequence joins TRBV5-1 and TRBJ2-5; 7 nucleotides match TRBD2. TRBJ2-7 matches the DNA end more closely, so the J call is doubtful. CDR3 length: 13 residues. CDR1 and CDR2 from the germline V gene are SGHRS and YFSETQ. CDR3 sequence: CASSPGTTYEQYF. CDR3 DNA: TGCGCCAGCAGCCCCGGGACTACCTACGAGCAGTACTTC.

The CDR3 protein is CASSLGRHAEAFF. The CDR3 DNA is TGTGCCAGCAGCTTAGGAAGACATGCCGAAGCTTTCTTT. The chain combines TRBV11-2 with TRBJ1-1; D remains unclear. Germline V CDR1 and CDR2: SGHAT, FQNNGV. This CDR3 comprises 13 residues. Trimming removed 1 base from V and 8 bases from J, with 11 bases in between.

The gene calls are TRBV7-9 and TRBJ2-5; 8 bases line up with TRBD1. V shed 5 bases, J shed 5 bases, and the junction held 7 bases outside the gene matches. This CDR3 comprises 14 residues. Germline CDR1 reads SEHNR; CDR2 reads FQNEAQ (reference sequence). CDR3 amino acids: CASSPQGAWETQYF. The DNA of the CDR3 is TGTGCCAGCAGCCCCCAGGGGGCCTGGGAGACCCAGTACTTC.

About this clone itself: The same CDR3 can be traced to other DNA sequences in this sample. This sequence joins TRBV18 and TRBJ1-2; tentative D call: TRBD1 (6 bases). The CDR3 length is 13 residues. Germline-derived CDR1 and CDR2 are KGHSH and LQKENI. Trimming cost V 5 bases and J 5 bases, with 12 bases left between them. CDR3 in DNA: TGTGCCAGCTCAGAAGGGGGGCGTTATGGCTACACCTTC. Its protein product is CASSEGGRYGYTF.

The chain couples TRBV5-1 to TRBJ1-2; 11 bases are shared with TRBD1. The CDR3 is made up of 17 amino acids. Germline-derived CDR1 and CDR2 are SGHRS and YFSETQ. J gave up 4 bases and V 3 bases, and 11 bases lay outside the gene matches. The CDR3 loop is CASSSGQGETSIYGYTF. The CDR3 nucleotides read TGCGCCAGCAGCTCGGGACAGGGGGAGACAAGTATCTATGGCTACACCTTC.

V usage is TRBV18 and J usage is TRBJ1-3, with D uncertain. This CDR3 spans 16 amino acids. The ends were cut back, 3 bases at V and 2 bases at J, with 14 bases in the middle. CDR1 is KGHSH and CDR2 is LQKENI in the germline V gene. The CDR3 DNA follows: TGTGCCAGCTCACCGAGGGCCCCCCTGGCTGGAAACACCATATATTTT. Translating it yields CASSPRAPLAGNTIYF.